This T cell receptor beta chain was captured in a study of T cell responses to AZD1222 COVID-19 vaccine. Study results and limitations: The study reported that nearly half of spike-specific TCRs target unmutated variant regions. White British people made up most donors, females outnumbered males, and clonal diversity was possibly underestimated. Dominant at 160-218 and 743-854, vaccine-associated CD4 TCRs also spanned spike. With two AZD1222 doses given, Spike-specific TCR breadth and depth both rose.

Details on this clone: The antigen remains unidentified.

Sequencing was performed with immunoSEQ multiplex PCR; in TCRdb, only in-frame clones are kept and a portion is missing. Of approximately 94,000 clones detected, roughly 86% appear once; the ten largest clones hold just over 4%. Germline values: CDR1 LNHDA, CDR2 SQIVND (reference sequence). This CDR3 has 15 residues. The V gene end was trimmed by 5 bases and the J gene end by 6 bases; junction bases not matched to a gene: 9. This receptor was identified in an adult in good health. The sample here was peripheral blood, taken on day 0 of MenACWY control vaccination. J is TRBJ1-5 and V is TRBV19; 8 bases fit TRBD1. The CDR3 nucleotides read TGTGCCAGTAGTCTCCCGGGGCAGGGGGCTCAGCCCCAGCATTTT. Protein product: CASSLPGQGAQPQHF.